A selection of T cell receptor beta chains follows, all from one sample in a study of human T cells and chemical hapten exposure. TCRdb analysed the 5' RACE reads with MiXCR anew, one entry per CDR3 protein. Here the sample spans roughly 120,000 distinct CDR3 sequences, roughly 18% being singletons. The receptor set was obtained from a human donor in good health. CDR3s include the opening cysteine and the closing phenylalanine or tryptophan. Each record gives: D gene, V gene, clone size, J gene, CDR3 DNA, CDR3 protein. The D gene is left open where the match is weak. Only some rows state a clone size, as once, few, many or a class for expanded clones.

D gene: .
V gene: TRBV2
clone size: few
J gene: TRBJ2-2
CDR3 DNA: TGTGCCAGCAGTGAGCAGGCGGCCGGGGAGCTGTTTTTT
CDR3 protein: CASSEQAAGELFF

D gene: .
V gene: TRBV28
clone size: .
J gene: TRBJ2-7
CDR3 DNA: TGTGCCAGCACCTCACCCAGGGTTGGTGAGCAGTACTTC
CDR3 protein: CASTSPRVGEQYF

D gene: .
V gene: TRBV10-3
clone size: few
J gene: TRBJ2-7
CDR3 DNA: TGTGCCATCAGTGAGTCGCTTGGAGTACCCTACGAGCAGTACTTC
CDR3 protein: CAISESLGVPYEQYF

D gene: .
V gene: TRBV6-4
clone size: few
J gene: TRBJ2-3
CDR3 DNA: TGTGCCAGCAGCCCCAGGGGGGGAGGGCATGAAGATACGCAGTATTTT
CDR3 protein: CASSPRGGGHEDTQYF

D gene: .
V gene: TRBV7-9
clone size: many
J gene: TRBJ1-1
CDR3 DNA: TGTGCCGTGCGGGGAGCCAACACTGAAGCTTTCTTT
CDR3 protein: CAVRGANTEAFF

D gene: .
V gene: TRBV6-2/TRBV6-3
clone size: .
J gene: TRBJ1-1
CDR3 DNA: TGTGCCAGCAGTTACCAAAAGGGTGAAATATACACTGAAGCTTTCTTT
CDR3 protein: CASSYQKGEIYTEAFF

D gene: .
V gene: TRBV6-1
clone size: .
J gene: TRBJ2-1
CDR3 DNA: TGTGCCAGCAGTGATCAACCATACTCCTACAATGAGCAGTTCTTC
CDR3 protein: CASSDQPYSYNEQFF

D gene: TRBD2
V gene: TRBV5-1
clone size: few
J gene: TRBJ2-3
CDR3 DNA: TGCGCCAGCAGCTTGGCCCAGTTAGCGGGAAGAGATACGCAGTATTTT
CDR3 protein: CASSLAQLAGRDTQYF

D gene: .
V gene: TRBV12-3/TRBV12-4
clone size: few
J gene: TRBJ2-3
CDR3 DNA: TGTGCCAGCGAGTTATTTGGAACGGGAGATACGCAGTATTTT
CDR3 protein: CASELFGTGDTQYF

D gene: .
V gene: TRBV6-1
clone size: .
J gene: TRBJ1-5
CDR3 DNA: TGTGCCAGCACGGGCAGAAATAGCAATCAGCCCCAGCATTTT
CDR3 protein: CASTGRNSNQPQHF

D gene: .
V gene: TRBV6-5
clone size: .
J gene: TRBJ1-1
CDR3 DNA: TGTGCCAGCAGTTACTGGCAGGGGAAGGACTGGGGGGAAGCTTTCTTT
CDR3 protein: CASSYWQGKDWGEAFF

D gene: TRBD2
V gene: TRBV20-1
clone size: .
J gene: TRBJ2-1
CDR3 DNA: TGCAGTGCCCCCGGGAGGGTTTCCTACAATGAGCAGTTCTTC
CDR3 protein: CSAPGRVSYNEQFF

D gene: .
V gene: TRBV30
clone size: few
J gene: TRBJ2-5
CDR3 DNA: TGTGCCTGGAGTGTCCCTAGTCCACCAGAGACCCAGTACTTC
CDR3 protein: CAWSVPSPPETQYF

D gene: .
V gene: TRBV12-3/TRBV12-4
clone size: .
J gene: TRBJ1-1
CDR3 DNA: TGTGCCAGCAGTTTAAGGGTTCGGGGCACTGAAGCTTTCTTT
CDR3 protein: CASSLRVRGTEAFF

D gene: TRBD2
V gene: TRBV29-1
clone size: .
J gene: TRBJ2-5
CDR3 DNA: TGCAGCGTTGGTGTCGGGGAGCGGGGTGAGACCCAGTACTTC
CDR3 protein: CSVGVGERGETQYF

D gene: .
V gene: TRBV28
clone size: few
J gene: TRBJ1-6
CDR3 DNA: TGTGCCAGCAGTTTAAAGGGGACAATATCGCGTTCACCCCTCCACTTT
CDR3 protein: CASSLKGTISRSPLHF

D gene: TRBD2
V gene: TRBV27
clone size: few
J gene: TRBJ2-3
CDR3 DNA: TGTGCCAGCAGAAATCTCGGACTAGCGATCACAGATACGCAGTATTTT
CDR3 protein: CASRNLGLAITDTQYF